Listed here are 21 T cell receptor beta chains from one sample, sequenced in a study of blood T cell repertoires in COVID-19. TCRdb's copy holds only in-frame clones and misses some; the assay was immunoSEQ multiplex PCR. The table shows 200,000 or so clones, with roughly 80% occurring only once. Material for sequencing was peripheral blood. Receptors were obtained from a woman aged 60 to 75 who had recovered from COVID-19.

In DNA, the CDR3 is TGCGCCAGCAGCCGCCTACCCGGGACAGGGGGTGGCTACACCTTC. It is translated as CASSRLPGTGGGYTF. The V and J genes are TRBV4-1 and TRBJ1-2, with TRBD1 identical over 11 bases. Germline values: CDR1 MGHRA, CDR2 YSYEKL. J gave up 7 bases and V 4 bases, and 8 bases lay outside the gene matches. The CDR3 sequence is 15 residues long.

This chain joins TRBV7-9 and TRBJ2-2; D not certain. The V gene lost 8 bases and the J gene lost 1 base, with 11 bases spanning the gap. Germline V CDR1 and CDR2: SEHNR, FQNEAQ (reference sequence). This CDR3 has 14 amino acids. CDR3 in DNA: TGTGCCAGCGATACACGGGTGAACACCGGGGAGCTGTTTTTT. Residues: CASDTRVNTGELFF.

The chain employs TRBV3-1 (or the pseudogene TRBV3-2) and TRBJ1-2, with D unclear. V was pared by 4 bases and J by 4 bases, with 13 bases between. The CDR3 contains 14 residues. CDR1 is LGHDT and CDR2 is YNNKEL in the germline V gene (reference sequence). This chain's CDR3 is CASSPRVLFYGYTF. CDR3 sequence (DNA): TGTGCCAGCAGCCCGAGGGTTCTTTTCTATGGCTACACCTTC.

This chain links TRBV28 with TRBJ2-1; 7 bases line up with TRBD1. The CDR3 spans 13 residues. From germline, CDR1 is MDHEN and CDR2 SYDVKM. V gave up 7 bases and J gave up 6 bases; unmatched junction bases: 6. CDR3 amino acids: CASNPGQTNEQFF. CDR3 nucleotides: TGTGCCAGCAATCCGGGACAGACCAATGAGCAGTTCTTC.

This clone was found once. The J gene is TRBJ2-7, the V gene TRBV4-3; tentative D call: TRBD2 (7 bases). The V gene lost 0 bases and the J gene lost 4 bases, with 13 bases spanning the gap. The CDR3 runs 15 residues. CDR1 and CDR2 from the germline V gene are LGHNA and YSLEER. CDR3 DNA: TGCGCCAGCAGCCAAGATGGCGGGGGCTTATACGAGCAGTACTTC. It translates to CASSQDGGGLYEQYF.

The chain is built from TRBV7-9 and TRBJ1-4; D remains unclear. With 6 bases removed from V and 7 bases from J, the gap between germline ends came to 21 bases. CDR3 length: 16 amino acids. The V gene's germline CDR1 is SEHNR and CDR2 FQNEAQ (reference sequence). The CDR3, as DNA: TGTGCCAGCAGAGTAGGAGCGGGCAACAGTGGTGAAAAACTGTTTTTT. This sequence encodes CASRVGAGNSGEKLFF.

This clone came up once. The chain joins TRBV20-1 to TRBJ1-3; D not resolved. This CDR3 is built from 14 residues. Trimming took off 3 bases at V and 0 bases at J, with 9 bases between the two ends. Germline V gives CDR1 DFQATT, CDR2 SNEGSKA (reference sequence). The CDR3 region has the DNA TGCAGTGCTAGTGTACAGTCCTCTGGAAACACCATATATTTT. Encoded protein: CSASVQSSGNTIYF.

This chain joins TRBV6-5 and TRBJ1-3; unclear D gene. Trimming pared 8 bases from V and 8 bases from J, leaving 7 bases between. The CDR3 is 10 residues long. Germline V CDR1 and CDR2: MNHEY, SVGAGI. The CDR3 region is CASYGDTIYF. CDR3 sequence (DNA): TGTGCCAGCTACGGGGACACCATATATTTT.

The chain recombines TRBV19 with TRBJ1-5; D unclear. V lost 6 bases to trimming and J lost 4 bases, with 10 bases between them. There are 13 residues in the CDR3. Germline CDR1 and CDR2: LNHDA and SQIVND (reference sequence). In DNA form, the CDR3 reads TGTGCCAGTAGCTACCGGTCGAATCAGCCCCAGCATTTT. Its protein product is CASSYRSNQPQHF.

The V gene is TRBV7-8, the J gene TRBJ1-6; D unclear. The CDR3 consists of 15 residues. V was trimmed by 3 bases and J by 10 bases, leaving 16 bases between them. The germline V gene encodes CDR1 SGHVS and CDR2 FQNEAQ. CDR3 loop: CASSFGMIISSPLHF. The CDR3 region has the DNA TGTGCCAGCAGCTTCGGGATGATTATAAGCTCACCCCTCCACTTT.

The chain couples TRBV2 to TRBJ2-5, with 10 positions matching TRBD1. Germline V lookup: CDR1 SNHLY, CDR2 FYNNEI. The V and J ends lost 4 bases and 5 bases, in that order; junction bases with no gene match: 7. This CDR3 is 15 amino acids long. CDR3 nucleotide sequence: TGTGCCAGCAGTGGGGACAGGGGTTGGGCGGAGACCCAGTACTTC. Its translation: CASSGDRGWAETQYF.

The CDR3 region has the DNA TGTGCCAGCAGTTACTCGATGTACAGGGCTTCCTACGAGCAGTACTTC. This encodes CASSYSMYRASYEQYF. The V and J genes are TRBV6-2 or TRBV6-3 and TRBJ2-7; weak D call: TRBD1 (6 bases). CDR1 is MNHEY and CDR2 is SVGEGT in the germline V gene. The CDR3 consists of 16 residues. V was cut by 0 bases and J by 1 base, with 13 bases left in between.

The chain combines TRBV5-1 with TRBJ2-7; D is possibly TRBD1 (6 bases). Germline V gene sequence: CDR1 SGHRS, CDR2 YFSETQ. The CDR3 consists of 15 residues. With 3 bases removed from V and 4 bases from J, the gap between germline ends came to 17 bases. The CDR3, as DNA: TGCGCCAGCAGCTCGCAGGGGCACCTCTTTTACGAGCAGTACTTC. Its translation is CASSSQGHLFYEQYF.

Comment on this clone: Other nucleotide sequences from this sample produce the same CDR3. The rearrangement uses TRBV3-1 (or the pseudogene TRBV3-2) and TRBJ1-5, with a tentative D call TRBD1 (5 bases). The germline V and J ends were trimmed by 0 bases and 9 bases, with 6 bases remaining between them. From germline, CDR1 is LGHDT and CDR2 YNNKEL (reference sequence). The CDR3 is 12 residues long. Written as DNA, the CDR3 is TGTGCCAGCAGCCAAGAGGGGCGGCCCCAGCATTTT. This gives the protein CASSQEGRPQHF.

V is TRBV5-5 and J is TRBJ1-1; 9 bases match TRBD1. Germline trimming cut 0 bases from V and 0 bases from J; bases unmatched to any gene: 6. Germline V gives CDR1 SGHKS, CDR2 YYEKEE (reference sequence). The CDR3 contains 17 residues. The CDR3 nucleotides read TGTGCCAGCAGCTTGGCCCTACAGGGGGCGATGAACACTGAAGCTTTCTTT. Its translation: CASSLALQGAMNTEAFF.

The chain uses TRBV27 and TRBJ2-1; 11 bases match TRBD2. Germline-derived CDR1 and CDR2 are MNHEY and SMNVEV (reference sequence). The CDR3 is 15 amino acids. V shed 7 bases, J shed 1 base, and the junction held 3 bases outside the gene matches. The CDR3 loop is CASKIAGGSYNEQFF. CDR3 sequence (DNA): TGTGCCAGCAAAATAGCGGGGGGGTCCTACAATGAGCAGTTCTTC.

The chain combines TRBV5-6 with TRBJ1-2; TRBD1 is a possible D gene (6 bases). V lost 4 bases, J lost 4 bases, and 14 bases lay in between. This CDR3 spans 14 amino acids. The germline gives CDR1 SGHDT, CDR2 YYEEEE. CDR3 region: CASSAGQPSYGYTF. The CDR3 DNA is TGTGCCAGCAGCGCCGGACAGCCGTCCTATGGCTACACCTTC.

The J gene is TRBJ1-1, the V gene TRBV4-3; D possibly corresponds to TRBD1 (5 bases). The CDR3 spans 16 residues. The ends were cut back, 1 base at V and 1 base at J, with 13 bases in the middle. Germline CDR1 and CDR2: LGHNA and YSLEER. DNA of the CDR3: TGCGCCAGCAGCCAAGGATGGGGGGAAGGGAACACTGAAGCTTTCTTT. It codes for CASSQGWGEGNTEAFF.

V gene TRBV9 combines with J gene TRBJ2-7, with D possibly TRBD2 on 6 matching bases. Germline values: CDR1 SGDLS, CDR2 YYNGEE. This CDR3 is built from 15 residues. Trimming pared 3 bases from V and 5 bases from J, leaving 18 bases between. The CDR3 DNA reads TGTGCCAGCAGCGGCCGGGACTCCGAGGTCGACGAGCAGTACTTC. Translating it yields CASSGRDSEVDEQYF.

This clone was observed a handful of times. CDR3 sequence: CASSPPRGSGQPQHF. In DNA form, the CDR3 reads TGTGCCAGCAGCCCCCCCAGGGGAAGTGGACAGCCCCAGCATTTT. This sequence joins TRBV11-2 and TRBJ1-5; tentatively, D is TRBD1 (6 bases). The germline CDR1 and CDR2 sequences are SGHAT and FQNNGV. The CDR3 spans 15 residues. V was clipped by 5 bases and J by 7 bases, with 18 bases between them.

The chain joins TRBV4-1 to TRBJ1-1, with 7 bases fitting TRBD1. CDR3 length equals 15 residues. V lost 2 bases to trimming and J lost 5 bases; unmatched junction nucleotides: 8. The germline gives CDR1 MGHRA, CDR2 YSYEKL. CDR3 sequence reads: CASSQPRQGWTEAFF. The CDR3 DNA reads as TGCGCCAGCAGCCAACCAAGACAGGGTTGGACTGAAGCTTTCTTT.